The T cell receptor beta chain under discussion was sequenced for a study of T cell responses to AZD1222 COVID-19 vaccine. Study-level findings and limits: Just a handful of AZD1222 recipients tested seropositive at baseline. The breadth and depth of Spike-specific TCRs increased once two AZD1222 doses had been given.

It was second doses at about 4 or about 12 weeks that were pooled. TCRdb's copy holds only in-frame clones and misses some; the assay was immunoSEQ multiplex PCR. The table has approximately 28,000 clones, over 75% seen once. Remarks on this clone: What it binds is unknown.

The source is an adult who received the AZD1222 COVID-19 vaccine. This specimen was peripheral blood, taken 28 days after the second AZD1222 dose.

The CDR3 here is CSASSGLGPTDTQYF. The CDR3 coding sequence is TGCAGTGCTAGTTCCGGGTTAGGGCCCACAGATACGCAGTATTTT. The chain joins TRBV20-1 to TRBJ2-3; no reliable D call. Germline CDR1 DFQATT, CDR2 SNEGSKA (reference sequence). Between the trimmed V and J ends, which lost 3 bases and 2 bases, there was a span of 15 bases. CDR3 length: 15 amino acids.